This entry lists 21 T cell receptor beta chains sequenced from one sample in a study of blood T cell repertoires in COVID-19. Assay: immunoSEQ multiplex PCR; the TCRdb copy retains only in-frame clones and omits some. In the table there are fewer than 70,000 clones, roughly 88% of which are singletons. The sequencing sample was made of peripheral blood. These receptors originate from a human donor in a cohort sampled during active COVID-19.

This sequence joins TRBV19 and TRBJ2-6, with TRBD1 as a possible D gene (5 bases). The CDR3 is 14 residues long. V lost 10 bases and J lost 0, with 10 bases in between. Per germline, CDR1 LNHDA and CDR2 SQIVND (reference sequence). The CDR3 DNA is TGTGCCACCGACAGCCCCTCTGGGGCCAACGTCCTGACTTTC. It translates to CATDSPSGANVLTF.

The V gene is TRBV7-3, the J gene TRBJ2-2; tentatively, D is TRBD1 (6 bases). The CDR3 loop spans 14 amino acids. Germline CDR1 is SGHTA and CDR2 is FQGTGA. V lost 3 bases and J lost 8, with 13 bases in between. In DNA form, the CDR3 reads TGTGCCAGCAGCTTCACCACGACAGGAGGGGAGCTGTTTTTT. Its translation is CASSFTTTGGELFF.

The rearrangement uses TRBV5-4 and TRBJ2-5; no clear D. The V gene's germline CDR1 is SGHNT and CDR2 YYREEE (reference sequence). The CDR3 spans 12 residues. Trimming removed 3 bases at V and 4 bases at J, with 7 bases between. Here the CDR3 DNA reads TGTGCCAGCAGCTCGGGTGTAGAGACCCAGTACTTC. Translating it yields CASSSGVETQYF.

The V call is TRBV23-1, the J call TRBJ2-7; tentatively, D is TRBD2 (7 bases). TRBV23-1 is flagged as an ORF with uncertain function. V was clipped by 10 bases and J by 2 bases, with 24 bases between them. This CDR3 comprises 16 residues. CDR3 nucleotide sequence: TGCGCCATCACCGAGGGGGGGGGACCTGGGGCCTACGAGCAGTACTTC. It is translated as CAITEGGGPGAYEQYF.

The CDR3 bases are TGTGCTAGTGGCCGACAGCCAGGGGACACTGAAGCTTTCTTT. Amino acid sequence: CASGRQPGDTEAFF. The genes are TRBV12-5 and TRBJ1-1; weak D call: TRBD1 (6 bases). The germline CDR1 and CDR2 sequences are LGHNT and FRNRAP. The CDR3 loop spans 14 amino acids. Trimming removed 6 bases at V and 3 bases at J, with 14 bases between.

The chain employs TRBV6-5 and TRBJ1-3; D unclear. The CDR3 totals 14 residues. Trimming left V 6 bases short and J 0 bases short, with 9 bases between. The germline CDR1 and CDR2 sequences are MNHEY and SVGAGI. CDR3 amino acids: CASSLYSSGNTIYF. The DNA for the CDR3 is TGTGCCAGCAGCCTGTATAGCTCTGGAAACACCATATATTTT.

This clone is a singleton in its sample. V gene TRBV4-2 combines with J gene TRBJ1-4; D possibly corresponds to TRBD1 (5 bases). CDR1 and CDR2 from the germline V gene are LGHNA and YNFKEQ. The germline V and J ends were trimmed by 0 bases and 16 bases, with 24 bases remaining between them. The CDR3 contains 16 residues. CDR3 DNA: TGTGCCAGCAGCCAAGATCTGGGGGGGAGTGGGGCGCGCGCGTTTTTT. It translates to CASSQDLGGSGARAFF.

V gene TRBV3-1 (or the pseudogene TRBV3-2) combines with J gene TRBJ2-3, with 8 bases matching TRBD2. V shed 5 bases, J shed 0 bases, and the junction held 7 bases outside the gene matches. CDR3 size: 16 residues. CDR1 is LGHDT, CDR2 YNNKEL, per germline (reference sequence). The CDR3 sequence is CASSSGGTPSTDTQYF. CDR3 nucleotides: TGTGCCAGCAGCTCGGGAGGGACTCCTAGCACAGATACGCAGTATTTT.

This chain links TRBV5-4 with TRBJ1-3, with a possible D match to TRBD1 (6 bases). Germline V gene sequence: CDR1 SGHNT, CDR2 YYREEE (reference sequence). The CDR3 covers 13 residues. Trimming took 5 bases from V and 9 from J, leaving 15 bases between them. CDR3 in DNA: TGTGCCAGCAGTCTCGCAGGGGTCGGCACCATATATTTT. Encoded protein: CASSLAGVGTIYF.

In this sample, this clone turned up a few times. The gene calls are TRBV7-3 and TRBJ1-1; D uncertain. Germline-derived CDR1 and CDR2 are SGHTA and FQGTGA. Trimming took 5 bases from V and 2 from J, leaving 9 bases between them. This CDR3 comprises 13 residues. CDR3 protein: CASSPGLNTEAFF. CDR3 DNA: TGTGCCAGCAGCCCGGGATTAAACACTGAAGCTTTCTTT.

The chain carries TRBV5-4 and TRBJ1-2; D perhaps matches TRBD1 (6 bases). The CDR3 spans 14 residues. The V gene lost 6 bases and the J gene lost 3 bases, with 15 bases spanning the gap. CDR1 is SGHNT, CDR2 YYREEE, per germline (reference sequence). The CDR3 DNA reads as TGTGCCAGCACCTCCGGACAGCGACACTATGGCTACACCTTC. It yields the protein CASTSGQRHYGYTF.

The chain recombines TRBV15 with TRBJ1-2, with 7 bases identical to TRBD1. Germline V gene lookup returns CDR1 LNHNV and CDR2 YYDKDF (reference sequence). CDR3 length: 14 residues. The J segment lost 2 bases and the V segment lost 4 bases, leaving 4 bases of the junction unmatched. CDR3 coding DNA: TGTGCCACCAGCAACAACAGGGGCAACTATGGCTACACCTTC. It codes for CATSNNRGNYGYTF.

V and J are TRBV6-5 and TRBJ1-1, with TRBD1 as a possible D gene (6 bases). This CDR3 has 13 residues. Germline-derived CDR1 and CDR2 are MNHEY and SVGAGI. Trimming took off 6 bases at V and 5 bases at J, with 13 bases between the two ends. DNA of the CDR3: TGTGCCAGCAGAGAGAACAGGGAGACTGAAGCTTTCTTT. This translates into CASRENRETEAFF.

The V call is TRBV19, the J call TRBJ1-4, with D unresolved. This CDR3 region has 15 residues. The germline CDR1 and CDR2 sequences are LNHDA and SQIVND (reference sequence). V lost 3 bases and J lost 7, with 15 bases in between. The CDR3 DNA is TGTGCCAGTAGTATGGCCAACAGTCGTGCTGAAAAACTGTTTTTT. Translated, it gives CASSMANSRAEKLFF. The full variable domain, rest sourced from reference TRBV19 and TRBJ1-4, is DGGITQSPKYLFRKEGQNVTLSCEQNLNHDAMYWYRQDPGQGLRLIYYSQIVNDFQKGDIAEGYSVSREKKESFPLTVTSAQKNPTAFYLCASSMANSRAEKLFFGSGTQLSVL.

This chain connects TRBV30 to TRBJ2-7, with TRBD1 identical over 9 bases. CDR1 is GTSNPN and CDR2 is SVGIG in the germline V gene (reference sequence). The CDR3 consists of 14 residues. J gave up 3 bases and V 4 bases, and 7 bases lay outside the gene matches. The CDR3 loop reads CAWNPGTGNYEQYF. Written as DNA, the CDR3 is TGTGCCTGGAACCCTGGGACAGGGAACTACGAGCAGTACTTC.

The V and J genes are TRBV30 and TRBJ2-7; tentatively, D is TRBD2 (5 bases). V was clipped by 2 bases and J by 7 bases, with 15 bases between them. In germline, CDR1 is GTSNPN, CDR2 SVGIG (reference sequence). CDR3 length: 13 amino acids. The CDR3 DNA reads as TGTGCCTGGAGTCTCGGGCCTCAGCGGGAGCAGTACTTC. This codes for CAWSLGPQREQYF.

This chain connects TRBV5-1 to TRBJ2-4; D call uncertain. The germline V gene encodes CDR1 SGHRS and CDR2 YFSETQ. The germline V and J ends were trimmed by 1 base and 5 bases, with 7 bases remaining between them. There are 13 residues in the CDR3. CDR3 protein: CASSLSTENIQYF. DNA of the CDR3: TGCGCCAGCAGCTTGTCCACAGAAAACATTCAGTACTTC.

The chain combines TRBV4-1 with TRBJ1-4; D gene uncertain. The V and J ends lost 1 base and 0 bases respectively, with 6 bases between them. The CDR3 is made up of 15 amino acids. CDR1 and CDR2 from the germline V gene are MGHRA and YSYEKL. CDR3 sequence (DNA): TGCGCCAGCAGCCAAGGACGGGCAACTAATGAAAAACTGTTTTTT. It codes for CASSQGRATNEKLFF.

This chain connects TRBV12-3 or TRBV12-4 to TRBJ1-1, with no clear D. V dropped 6 bases and J dropped 1 base, with 9 bases sitting between them. CDR3 length: 13 amino acids. CDR3 loop: CASSPTRNTEAFF. The CDR3 nucleotides are TGTGCCAGCAGCCCTACTAGGAACACTGAAGCTTTCTTT.

The rearrangement uses TRBV5-4 and TRBJ2-3; D remains ambiguous. V gave up 2 bases and J gave up 2 bases, with 9 bases separating them. Germline V CDR1 and CDR2: SGHNT, YYREEE (reference sequence). The CDR3 covers 14 residues. CDR3 coding DNA: TGTGCCAGCAGCTTAGACATATTCACAGATACGCAGTATTTT. Its translation is CASSLDIFTDTQYF.

J is TRBJ2-1 and V is TRBV5-4; 7 bases are a match to TRBD2. Trimming at V came to 3 bases and at J to 4 bases, leaving 4 bases not matched to a gene. The CDR3 totals 14 residues. CDR1 is SGHNT and CDR2 is YYREEE in the germline V gene (reference sequence). DNA for the CDR3: TGTGCCAGCAGCTCTAGCGGAAGATACAATGAGCAGTTCTTC. This encodes CASSSSGRYNEQFF.